A selection of T cell receptor beta chains follows, all from one sample in a study of cytomegalovirus exposure and HLA in healthy donors. The protocol was immunoSEQ multiplex PCR, while the TCRdb copy is restricted to in-frame clones and leaves out a portion. The repertoire shows fewer than 250,000 clones; the top ten hold roughly 0.98%. The sample comprised PBMCs. The receptor set was obtained from a woman aged 25 to 39 in good health and CMV-seropositive. Both conserved end residues are part of each CDR3. The D gene is left open where the match is weak. Expanded clones get a size class; other rows say once, few or many, or leave the size out.

v_gene	d_gene	abundance	j_gene	CDR3aa	CDR3nt
TRBV9	TRBD2	NA	TRBJ2-7	CASSVAAGGHYEQYF	TGTGCCAGCAGCGTAGCAGCGGGAGGTCATTACGAGCAGTACTTC
TRBV14	TRBD2	NA	TRBJ2-1	CASSQDAWRGEVQFF	TGTGCCAGCAGCCAAGATGCCTGGCGGGGGGAAGTCCAGTTCTTC
TRBV6-1	NA	NA	TRBJ1-6	CASSDQVNSPLHF	TGTGCCAGCAGTGACCAGGTTAATTCACCCCTCCACTTT
TRBV5-1	NA	NA	TRBJ2-5	CASSLGRQLQETQYF	TGCGCCAGCAGCTTGGGGAGACAGCTCCAAGAGACCCAGTACTTC
TRBV10-3	NA	NA	TRBJ1-1	CAISESTVYTEAFF	TGTGCCATCAGTGAGTCTACAGTATACACTGAAGCTTTCTTT
TRBV6-1	NA	NA	TRBJ1-5	CASREVRGAGQPQHF	TGTGCCAGCAGAGAAGTAAGGGGCGCCGGTCAGCCCCAGCATTTT
TRBV7-8	NA	NA	TRBJ2-5	CASSFDRETQYF	TGTGCCAGCAGCTTCGACAGGGAGACCCAGTACTTC
TRBV28	NA	NA	TRBJ1-5	CASSFPEGSNQPQHF	TGTGCCAGCAGTTTCCCGGAGGGTAGCAATCAGCCCCAGCATTTT
TRBV5-1	TRBD1	NA	TRBJ1-1	CASSGTGEGTEAFF	TGCGCCAGCAGCGGGACAGGGGAGGGCACTGAAGCTTTCTTT
TRBV28	TRBD2	NA	TRBJ2-2	CASILGPPGLAGTFGELFF	TGTGCCAGCATCCTTGGGCCCCCGGGACTAGCGGGAACCTTCGGGGAGCTGTTTTTT
TRBV6-5	NA	medium-sized	TRBJ1-5	CASSYSADQPQHF	TGTGCCAGCAGTTACTCGGCCGATCAGCCCCAGCATTTT
TRBV15	NA	NA	TRBJ1-5	CATSRDLGGNQPQHF	TGTGCCACCAGCAGAGATCTCGGGGGAAATCAGCCCCAGCATTTT
TRBV4-1	NA	NA	TRBJ2-1	CASSQEANPSNEQFF	TGCGCCAGCAGCCAAGAGGCCAACCCAAGCAATGAGCAGTTCTTC
TRBV9	TRBD1	NA	TRBJ2-1	CASSSGQGNYNEQFF	TGTGCCAGCAGTTCAGGACAGGGAAATTACAATGAGCAGTTCTTC
TRBV30	NA	NA	TRBJ2-1	CAWDPGGLYNEQFF	TGTGCCTGGGACCCCGGGGGTCTTTACAATGAGCAGTTCTTC
TRBV6-6	TRBD2	NA	TRBJ2-1	CASSLTSGGVVIEFF	TGTGCCAGCAGTCTGACTAGCGGGGGGGTCGTGATTGAGTTCTTC
TRBV7-2	TRBD1	NA	TRBJ2-3	CASSLFGDRVTDTQYF	TGTGCCAGCAGCTTATTTGGGGACAGGGTGACAGATACGCAGTATTTT
TRBV19	NA	NA	TRBJ2-1	CASSRVGSTGEQFF	TGTGCCAGTAGTAGAGTGGGATCAACGGGGGAGCAGTTCTTC
TRBV5-4	NA	NA	TRBJ1-1	CASSLAWETEAFF	TGTGCCAGCAGCTTGGCCTGGGAGACTGAAGCTTTCTTT